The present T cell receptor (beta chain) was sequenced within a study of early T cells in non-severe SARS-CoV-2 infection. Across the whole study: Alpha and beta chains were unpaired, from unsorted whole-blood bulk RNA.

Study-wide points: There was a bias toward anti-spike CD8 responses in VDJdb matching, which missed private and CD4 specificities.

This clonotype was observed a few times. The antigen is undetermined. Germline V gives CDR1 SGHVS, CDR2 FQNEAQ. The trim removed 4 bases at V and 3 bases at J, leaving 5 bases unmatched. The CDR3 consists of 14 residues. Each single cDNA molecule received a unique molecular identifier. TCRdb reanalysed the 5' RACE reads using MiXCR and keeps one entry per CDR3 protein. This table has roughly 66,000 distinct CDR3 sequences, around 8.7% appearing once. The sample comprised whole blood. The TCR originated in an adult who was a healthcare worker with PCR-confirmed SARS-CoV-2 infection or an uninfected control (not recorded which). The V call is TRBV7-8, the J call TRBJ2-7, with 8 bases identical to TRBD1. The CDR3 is CASSSGQAYYEQYF. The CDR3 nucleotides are TGTGCCAGCAGCTCGGGACAGGCTTACTACGAGCAGTACTTC.